These T cell receptor beta chains were read from a single sample in a study of shared clonotypes between healthy human individuals. The protocol was immunoSEQ multiplex PCR, while the TCRdb copy is restricted to in-frame clones and leaves out a portion. The profile shows under 750,000 clones, approximately 77% of them singletons. The sample comprised memory CD4+ T cells sorted from blood. These receptors originate from a woman in her 30s in good health. Both conserved end residues are part of each CDR3. Fields, in order: D gene, J gene, clone size, V gene, CDR3 DNA, CDR3 protein. The D gene is left open where the match is weak. Where a row states a size, it is once, few, many or the class of an expanded clone; other rows omit it.

>.|TRBJ1-1|.|TRBV18
TGTGCCAGCTCACCACGCGGGTTAACTGAAGCTTTCTTT
CASSPRGLTEAFF
>.|TRBJ2-7|many|TRBV10-3
TGTGCCATCAGTGAGTCAGGGGGCTACGAGCAGTACTTC
CAISESGGYEQYF
>TRBD1|TRBJ2-1|.|TRBV11-2
TGTGCCAGCAGCTCCGCCCCCGGGACAGGGGGCCAGGATGAGCAGTTCTTC
CASSSAPGTGGQDEQFF
>.|TRBJ1-1|.|TRBV30
TGTGCCTGGAGTGGTGGACAGCTTTCTACTCTGAACACTGAAGCTTTCTTT
CAWSGGQLSTLNTEAFF
>TRBD1|TRBJ1-4|.|TRBV10-2
TGCGCCAGCAGTGAAAACCCGTACGGACAGGGAGGTGAAAAACTGTTTTTT
CASSENPYGQGGEKLFF
>.|TRBJ1-5|few|TRBV27
TGTGCCAGCAGGGCCGGCGCGGGGCCCCAGCATTTT
CASRAGAGPQHF
>TRBD2|TRBJ2-5|.|TRBV7-2
TGTGCCAGCAGCTTAGTGGTAGCGGGAGGTTTAGAGACCCAGTACTTC
CASSLVVAGGLETQYF
>.|TRBJ1-5|.|TRBV2
TGTGCCAGCAGTGATGAAAGACATAGCAATCAGCCCCAGCATTTT
CASSDERHSNQPQHF
>TRBD2|TRBJ2-1|once|TRBV7-8
TGTGCCAGCAGCTTACGGGAGGTAGAAAATGAGCAGTTCTTC
CASSLREVENEQFF
>TRBD1|TRBJ1-2|few|TRBV28
TGTGCCAGCAGCGACTCACTCGGGACAGGGGGCGGCGATGGCTACACCTTC
CASSDSLGTGGGDGYTF
>TRBD2|TRBJ2-3|.|TRBV5-1
TGCGCCAGCAGCGCCGGACTAGCGGGAGGGTTTCATACGCAGTATTTT
CASSAGLAGGFHTQYF